One and the same sample provided the 23 T cell receptor beta chains below, sequenced in a study of T cells after yellow fever vaccination. TCRdb recomputed calls from the 5' RACE reads with MiXCR, one row per CDR3 protein. The sample holds hundreds of thousands of distinct CDR3 sequences; about 12% are singletons and the top ten take approximately 15%. Material: PBMCs, obtained on the day of the yellow fever booster vaccination. All receptors derive from a man aged 25 to 40 who received the YFV17D yellow fever vaccine.

This clonotype was observed many times. The chain combines TRBV11-2 with TRBJ2-1; D perhaps matches TRBD2 (5 bases). The germline gives CDR1 SGHAT, CDR2 FQNNGV. V gave up 8 bases and J gave up 6 bases, with 17 bases separating them. The CDR3 runs to 14 residues. CDR3 DNA sequence: TGTGCCAGCGCCCTCGGCAGAGGGTTCAATGAGCAGTTCTTC. Protein: CASALGRGFNEQFF.

The chain combines TRBV6-5 with TRBJ1-1; 7 bases are shared with TRBD1. The CDR3 loop spans 16 amino acids. CDR1 is MNHEY and CDR2 is SVGAGI in the germline V gene. V dropped 2 bases and J dropped 1; count of bases not matched to a gene: 7. CDR3 protein: CASSYVGGRENTEAFF. The CDR3 DNA sequence: TGTGCCAGCAGTTACGTAGGGGGCAGGGAGAACACTGAAGCTTTCTTT.

This clonotype was counted only a few times. The V call is TRBV10-1, the J call TRBJ2-5, with D unclear. CDR1 and CDR2 from the germline V gene are WNHNN and SYGVQD (reference sequence). This CDR3 spans 14 amino acids. V lost 2 bases and J 1 base, leaving 8 bases between the germline ends. The CDR3 DNA reads TGCGCCAGCAGTGAGGGTACGGCCCAAGAGACCCAGTACTTC. Translated, it gives CASSEGTAQETQYF.

This clonotype was counted only a few times. The chain carries TRBV19 and TRBJ2-7; D ambiguous. The germline V gene encodes CDR1 LNHDA and CDR2 SQIVND (reference sequence). V dropped 3 bases and J dropped 3 bases, with 9 bases sitting between them. The CDR3 contains 13 residues. The CDR3 loop is CASSMVSHYEQYF. CDR3 nucleotides: TGTGCCAGTAGTATGGTGTCACACTACGAGCAGTACTTC. The whole variable domain, remainder taken from reference TRBV19 and TRBJ2-7, is DGGITQSPKYLFRKEGQNVTLSCEQNLNHDAMYWYRQDPGQGLRLIYYSQIVNDFQKGDIAEGYSVSREKKESFPLTVTSAQKNPTAFYLCASSMVSHYEQYFGPGTRLTVT.

V usage is TRBV12-3 or TRBV12-4 and J usage is TRBJ1-1; no firm D call. Trimming took off 6 bases at V and 3 bases at J, with 17 bases between the two ends. The CDR3 has 15 amino acids. DNA of the CDR3: TGTGCCAGCAGGTCTCCCGGTCTGGGAGACACTGAAGCTTTCTTT. Amino acid sequence: CASRSPGLGDTEAFF.

This chain joins TRBV30 and TRBJ1-1; no reliable D call. Germline V gene data show CDR1 as GTSNPN and CDR2 as SVGIG (reference sequence). The ends were cut back, 5 bases at V and 1 base at J, with 8 bases in the middle. The CDR3 sequence is 12 residues long. The CDR3 protein is CAWHYGNTEAFF. CDR3 nucleotide sequence: TGTGCCTGGCATTATGGGAACACTGAAGCTTTCTTT.

This clonotype was observed a few times. The J gene is TRBJ1-2, the V gene TRBV3-1, with a possible D match to TRBD1 (6 bases). V shed 0 bases and J shed 4 bases, with 12 bases lying between them. From germline, CDR1 is LGHDT and CDR2 YNNKEL (reference sequence). The CDR3 is 15 amino acids. The CDR3 reads CASSQEWGLSYGYTF. The CDR3 bases are TGTGCCAGCAGCCAAGAGTGGGGGCTCAGCTATGGCTACACCTTC. The full variable domain, with the rest looked up from reference TRBV3-1 and TRBJ1-2, is DTAVSQTPKYLVTQMGNDKSIKCEQNLGHDTMYWYKQDSKKFLKIMFSYNNKELIINETVPNRFSPKSPDKAHLNLHINSLELGDSAVYFCASSQEWGLSYGYTFGSGTRLTVV.

This clonotype was found a few times. The chain is built from TRBV10-3 and TRBJ1-5; no clear D gene. Germline V gene data show CDR1 as ENHRY and CDR2 as SYGVKD. Trimming took 0 bases from V and 5 from J, leaving 5 bases between them. The CDR3 runs to 13 residues. CDR3 nucleotide sequence: TGTGCCATCAGTGAGTCATCGGATCAGCCCCAGCATTTT. It specifies CAISESSDQPQHF.

V and J are TRBV20-1 and TRBJ2-5; D perhaps matches TRBD2 (5 bases). The CDR3 runs to 12 residues. Germline V gene lookup returns CDR1 DFQATT and CDR2 SNEGSKA (reference sequence). V dropped 6 bases and J dropped 5 bases, with 13 bases sitting between them. As DNA, the CDR3 is TGCAGTGCCATACTAGTGTCGGAGACCCAGTACTTC. Translation gives CSAILVSETQYF.

The chain uses TRBV7-2 and TRBJ2-1, with TRBD2 as a possible D gene (5 bases). V lost 2 bases to trimming and J lost 8 bases, with 16 bases between them. This CDR3 region has 15 residues. Germline V gives CDR1 SGHTA, CDR2 FQGNSA. For the CDR3, the DNA is TGTGCCAGCAGCTTAAGCGGCGGGCGCCAATATGAGCAGTTCTTC. It specifies CASSLSGGRQYEQFF.

J is TRBJ1-5 and V is TRBV6-4; D call uncertain. Germline V CDR1 and CDR2: MRHNA, SNTAGT. Between the trimmed V and J ends, which lost 7 bases and 5 bases, there was a span of 6 bases. CDR3 length: 11 residues. The CDR3 DNA reads TGTGCCAGCATCCGGGATCAGCCCCAGCATTTT. It is translated as CASIRDQPQHF.

This chain connects TRBV11-2 to TRBJ2-2; 9 bases are shared with TRBD2. V lost 1 base and J lost 3; bases outside the gene matches: 6. CDR1 is SGHAT and CDR2 is FQNNGV in the germline V gene. The CDR3 is 17 amino acids. CDR3 nucleotide sequence: TGTGCCAGCAGCTTAGGTAGTAGCGGGAGCTACACCGGGGAGCTGTTTTTT. This sequence encodes CASSLGSSGSYTGELFF.

This clonotype has more than one count but fewer than ten. The V call is TRBV19, the J call TRBJ2-3, with 10 bases aligning to TRBD2. The CDR3 spans 14 residues. Germline V gives CDR1 LNHDA, CDR2 SQIVND (reference sequence). Trimming at V came to 5 bases and at J to 6 bases, leaving 5 bases not matched to a gene. CDR3 nucleotide sequence: TGTGCCAGTAGTCCACTTAGCGGGAGGGATACGCAGTATTTT. It codes for CASSPLSGRDTQYF. The full variable domain, with the rest looked up from reference TRBV19 and TRBJ2-3, is DGGITQSPKYLFRKEGQNVTLSCEQNLNHDAMYWYRQDPGQGLRLIYYSQIVNDFQKGDIAEGYSVSREKKESFPLTVTSAQKNPTAFYLCASSPLSGRDTQYFGPGTRLTVL.

This clonotype was detected a few times. The V gene is TRBV12-3 or TRBV12-4, the J gene TRBJ2-5; 8 bases align to TRBD2. The ends lost 5 bases at V and 5 bases at J; junction bases unmatched: 10. The CDR3 totals 15 residues. CDR3 in amino acids: CASSPLSGRGETQYF. CDR3 DNA: TGTGCCAGCAGTCCACTCAGCGGGAGAGGCGAGACCCAGTACTTC.

This clonotype was detected a few times. V usage is TRBV20-1 and J usage is TRBJ2-3; possible D gene TRBD2, 6 bases. Deletions cut 0 bases from V and 3 bases from J, with 13 bases between. The CDR3 covers 15 residues. CDR1 and CDR2 from the germline V gene are DFQATT and SNEGSKA (reference sequence). The chain's CDR3 is CSARDTRTTTDTQYF. The CDR3, as DNA: TGCAGTGCTAGAGATACTAGGACTACGACAGATACGCAGTATTTT.

Turning to this clonotype: A read error may be the cause here, since a much bigger clone is one base away. The CDR3 region is CATSDLHGWAVRGNQPQHF. CDR3 DNA: TGTGCCACCAGTGATTTGCACGGCTGGGCCGTACGAGGCAATCAGCCCCAGCATTTT. The J gene is TRBJ1-5, the V gene TRBV24-1; D remains ambiguous. This CDR3 spans 19 amino acids. Trimming left V 0 bases short and J 2 bases short, with 19 bases between. The germline V gene has CDR1 KGHDR and CDR2 SFDVKD.

The gene calls are TRBV6-2 or TRBV6-3 and TRBJ1-2; unclear D gene. The CDR3 is made up of 11 amino acids. V was trimmed by 5 bases and J by 4 bases, leaving 5 bases between them. CDR1 MNHEY and CDR2 SVGEGT come from the germline V gene. The DNA of the CDR3 is TGTGCCAGCAGTAACAGCTATGGCTACACCTTC. It specifies CASSNSYGYTF.

This clonotype was detected a few times. The rearrangement joins TRBV11-3 to TRBJ2-2; the D is unclear. Deletions cut 5 bases from V and 5 bases from J, with 12 bases between. The CDR3 length is 14 residues. The germline gives CDR1 SGHNT, CDR2 YENEEA. The CDR3 coding sequence is TGTGCCAGCAGCCCCCCCGACGGGACCGGGGAGCTGTTTTTT. Translation: CASSPPDGTGELFF.

This clonotype has just a few counts. The chain couples TRBV7-9 to TRBJ2-5; the match to TRBD1 covers 9 bases. Germline V gives CDR1 SEHNR, CDR2 FQNEAQ (reference sequence). V shed 2 bases, J shed 5 bases, and the junction held 12 bases outside the gene matches. The CDR3 spans 17 residues. The CDR3: CASSLLDPGQGRETQYF. The DNA for the CDR3 is TGTGCCAGCAGCTTACTTGACCCGGGACAGGGAAGGGAGACCCAGTACTTC.

This clonotype was seen more than once but under ten times. J is TRBJ1-1 and V is TRBV29-1, with 7 bases that match TRBD1. The germline V gene encodes CDR1 SQVTM and CDR2 ANQGSEA. The CDR3 has 12 amino acids. The ends lost 8 bases at V and 2 bases at J; junction bases unmatched: 5. The CDR3 region is CSTRQGNTEAFF. The CDR3 nucleotides are TGCAGCACACGACAGGGAAACACTGAAGCTTTCTTT.

This chain joins TRBV5-1 and TRBJ2-5; D unresolved. The germline V gene has CDR1 SGHRS and CDR2 YFSETQ. The CDR3 is 13 amino acids. Trimming took 3 bases from V and 4 from J, leaving 10 bases between them. The DNA of the CDR3 is TGCGCCAGCAGCTCAGCTCCCGCAGAGACCCAGTACTTC. Translated: CASSSAPAETQYF.

The table lists this clonotype with a few counts. This sequence joins TRBV25-1 and TRBJ1-1; D possibly corresponds to TRBD1 (6 bases). CDR3 length: 14 amino acids. V was pared by 2 bases and J by 7 bases, with 14 bases between. CDR1 is MGHDK, CDR2 SYGVNS, per germline. This CDR3 is CASSEAGGRLEAFF. The CDR3 DNA reads TGTGCCAGCAGTGAAGCCGGGGGCCGACTTGAAGCTTTCTTT.

CDR3 sequence reads: CASSLVAGIPEAFF. In DNA form, the CDR3 reads TGTGCCAGCAGCTTAGTGGCCGGGATTCCTGAAGCTTTCTTT. The V call is TRBV7-9, the J call TRBJ1-1; D gene unclear. V was clipped by 1 base and J by 6 bases, with 12 bases between them. The CDR3 covers 14 residues. Germline V gives CDR1 SEHNR, CDR2 FQNEAQ (reference sequence).